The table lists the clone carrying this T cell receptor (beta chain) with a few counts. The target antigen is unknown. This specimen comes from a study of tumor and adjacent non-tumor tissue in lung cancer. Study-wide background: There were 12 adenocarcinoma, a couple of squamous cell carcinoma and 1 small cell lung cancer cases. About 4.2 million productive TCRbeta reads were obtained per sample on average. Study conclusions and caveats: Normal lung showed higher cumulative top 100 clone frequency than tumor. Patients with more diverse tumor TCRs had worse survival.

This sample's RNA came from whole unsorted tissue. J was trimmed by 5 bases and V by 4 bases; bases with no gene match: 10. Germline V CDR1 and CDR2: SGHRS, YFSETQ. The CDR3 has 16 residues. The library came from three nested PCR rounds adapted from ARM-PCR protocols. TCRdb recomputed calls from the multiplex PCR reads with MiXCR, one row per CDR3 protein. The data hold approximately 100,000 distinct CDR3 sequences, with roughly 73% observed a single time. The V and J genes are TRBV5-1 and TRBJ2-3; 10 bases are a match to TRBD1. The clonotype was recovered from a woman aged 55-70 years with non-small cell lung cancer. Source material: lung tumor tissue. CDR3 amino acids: CASSPAGTGARDTQYF. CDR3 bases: TGCGCCAGCAGCCCGGCCGGGACAGGGGCGAGAGATACGCAGTATTTT.